The 24 T cell receptor beta chains below all came from one sample that was sequenced in a study of blood T cell repertoires in COVID-19. Only in-frame clones appear in the TCRdb table, and some are missing; sequencing was by immunoSEQ multiplex PCR. The sample holds 250,000 or so clones; about nine tenths are singletons and the top ten take 2% to 3%. The sample was PBMCs or T cells enriched from blood (not recorded which). Source of these receptors: a woman in her thirties or forties with acute COVID-19.

The J gene is TRBJ2-1, the V gene TRBV4-1, with 11 bases identical to TRBD2. With V trimmed by 0 bases and J by 7 bases, 5 bases remained unmatched. The CDR3 contains 16 residues. CDR1 and CDR2 (germline): MGHRA, YSYEKL. CDR3 in amino acids: CASSQERLAGQNEQFF. CDR3 DNA sequence: TGCGCCAGCAGCCAAGAACGACTAGCGGGACAGAATGAGCAGTTCTTC.

This rearrangement joins TRBV3-1 (or the pseudogene TRBV3-2) to TRBJ2-1; 7 nucleotides match TRBD2. The trim removed 1 base at V and 0 bases at J, leaving 6 bases unmatched. Per the germline V gene, CDR1 is LGHDT and CDR2 is YNNKEL (reference sequence). The CDR3 has 17 residues. This CDR3 reads CASSQVGGAASYNEQFF. The DNA of the CDR3 is TGTGCCAGCAGCCAAGTGGGAGGGGCTGCCTCCTACAATGAGCAGTTCTTC.

This chain connects TRBV5-4 to TRBJ2-5; a weak D match, TRBD1 (6 bases). The ends were cut back, 0 bases at V and 9 bases at J, with 12 bases in the middle. Germline assignment: CDR1 SGHNT and CDR2 YYREEE (reference sequence). The CDR3 consists of 13 residues. This CDR3 is CASSLDSPGAQYF. For the CDR3, the DNA is TGTGCCAGCAGCTTGGACAGCCCAGGGGCCCAGTACTTC.

This rearrangement joins TRBV6-2 or TRBV6-3 to TRBJ2-3, with D maybe TRBD2 (6 bases). This CDR3 comprises 17 residues. The germline V and J ends were trimmed by 4 bases and 2 bases, with 19 bases remaining between them. CDR1 MNHEY and CDR2 SVGEGT come from the germline V gene. CDR3: CASSSALVGGITDTQYF. The CDR3 coding sequence is TGTGCCAGCAGTTCTGCCCTTGTGGGGGGTATCACAGATACGCAGTATTTT.

This sequence joins TRBV5-4 and TRBJ2-7, with TRBD1 as a possible D gene (6 bases). From germline, CDR1 is SGHNT and CDR2 YYREEE (reference sequence). The CDR3 extends over 15 amino acids. Trimming took 0 bases from V and 0 from J, leaving 10 bases between them. CDR3 in DNA: TGTGCCAGCAGCTTGGAAGGGGGACGCTCCTACGAGCAGTACTTC. Protein sequence: CASSLEGGRSYEQYF. The full variable domain, completed using reference TRBV5-4 and TRBJ2-7, is ETGVTQSPTHLIKTRGQQVTLRCSSQSGHNTVSWYQQALGQGPQFIFQYYREEENGRGNFPPRFSGLQFPNYSSELNVNALELDDSALYLCASSLEGGRSYEQYFGPGTRLTVT.

This chain connects TRBV10-2 to TRBJ2-1, with 8 bases lining up with TRBD1. Germline V gives CDR1 WSHSY, CDR2 SAAADI. This CDR3 comprises 16 residues. V lost 0 bases and J lost 4; bases outside the gene matches: 5. The CDR3 nucleotides read TGCGCCAGCAGTGAGTCTACCGGGACAGGTTACAATGAGCAGTTCTTC. Translation gives CASSESTGTGYNEQFF.

In this sample, this clone turned up once. The V gene is TRBV5-6, the J gene TRBJ2-3; D may be TRBD1 (5 bases). The CDR3 is 15 residues long. Germline values: CDR1 SGHDT, CDR2 YYEEEE. The V end lost 0 bases, the J end lost 3 bases, and 11 bases lay between the germline ends. CDR3 amino acids: CASSLGQGETDTQYF. The CDR3 region has the DNA TGTGCCAGCAGCTTGGGTCAGGGCGAGACAGATACGCAGTATTTT.

The chain uses TRBV15 and TRBJ1-3; 9 bases fit TRBD1. CDR3 length: 15 residues. The germline gives CDR1 LNHNV, CDR2 YYDKDF (reference sequence). V trimming: 3 bases; J trimming: 2 bases; junction bases outside the gene matches: 2. The CDR3 reads CATSRDRGPGNTIYF. The CDR3 DNA reads as TGTGCCACCAGCAGGGACAGGGGCCCTGGAAACACCATATATTTT. Full variable domain (rest looked up from reference TRBV15 and TRBJ1-3): DAMVIQNPRYQVTQFGKPVTLSCSQTLNHNVMYWYQQKSSQAPKLLFHYYDKDFNNEADTPDNFQSRRPNTSFCFLDIRSPGLGDTAMYLCATSRDRGPGNTIYFGEGSWLTVV.

The V call is TRBV3-1 (or the pseudogene TRBV3-2), the J call TRBJ2-7; 8 bases line up with TRBD2. With V trimmed by 5 bases and J by 0 bases, 6 bases remained unmatched. Germline V gene sequence: CDR1 LGHDT, CDR2 YNNKEL (reference sequence). The CDR3 runs to 15 residues. The CDR3 loop reads CASSSASGHSYEQYF. The CDR3 DNA reads as TGTGCCAGCAGCTCAGCTAGCGGGCACTCCTACGAGCAGTACTTC.

This clone was detected a few times. The chain links TRBV6-5 to TRBJ2-2; D remains ambiguous. CDR1 is MNHEY, CDR2 SVGAGI, per germline. The CDR3 spans 14 residues. The V end lost 6 bases, the J end lost 1 base, and 9 bases lay between the germline ends. The CDR3 region is CASSKAGNTGELFF. CDR3 DNA sequence: TGTGCCAGCAGCAAAGCAGGGAACACCGGGGAGCTGTTTTTT.

This chain uses TRBV12-3 or TRBV12-4 with TRBJ2-7; D unclear. V dropped 2 bases and J dropped 1 base, with 6 bases sitting between them. The CDR3 is 13 amino acids. For the CDR3, the DNA is TGTGCCAGCAGTTTACGTCAGTCCTACGAGCAGTACTTC. Residues: CASSLRQSYEQYF.

V gene TRBV19 combines with J gene TRBJ1-2; 8 nucleotides align to TRBD1. The CDR3 loop spans 15 amino acids. Trimming removed 6 bases from V and 7 bases from J; junction bases left unmatched: 13. CDR1 and CDR2 from the germline V gene are LNHDA and SQIVND (reference sequence). This CDR3 reads CASRTIDRGSGGYTF. The CDR3 DNA reads as TGTGCCAGTAGGACGATCGACAGGGGAAGTGGTGGCTACACCTTC. The whole variable domain, filled in from reference TRBV19 and TRBJ1-2, reads DGGITQSPKYLFRKEGQNVTLSCEQNLNHDAMYWYRQDPGQGLRLIYYSQIVNDFQKGDIAEGYSVSREKKESFPLTVTSAQKNPTAFYLCASRTIDRGSGGYTFGSGTRLTVV.

The chain employs TRBV30 and TRBJ1-2; D may be TRBD1 (6 bases). With 3 bases removed from V and 3 bases from J, the gap between germline ends came to 8 bases. The CDR3 spans 12 residues. Germline values: CDR1 GTSNPN, CDR2 SVGIG (reference sequence). DNA of the CDR3: TGTGCCTGGAGGAGGGGGTACTATGGCTACACCTTC. It is translated as CAWRRGYYGYTF.

The V gene is TRBV9, the J gene TRBJ1-3; D call uncertain. With 3 bases removed from V and 1 base from J, the gap between germline ends came to 17 bases. Germline V lookup: CDR1 SGDLS, CDR2 YYNGEE. The CDR3 consists of 17 residues. CDR3 residues: CASSEEDLRRSGNTIYF. DNA of the CDR3: TGTGCCAGCAGCGAGGAGGACCTCCGGCGATCTGGAAACACCATATATTTT.

The rearrangement uses TRBV18 and TRBJ2-7, with 10 bases aligning to TRBD1. The CDR3 has 15 amino acids. With V trimmed by 2 bases and J by 6 bases, 7 bases remained unmatched. CDR1 is KGHSH, CDR2 LQKENI, per germline. Written as DNA, the CDR3 is TGTGCCAGCTCACCAGGGACAGGGGTGTGGGGCGAGCAGTACTTC. Encoded protein: CASSPGTGVWGEQYF.

This chain links TRBV5-6 with TRBJ1-5; the D gene is possibly TRBD1 (5 bases). CDR3 size: 17 residues. In germline, CDR1 is SGHDT, CDR2 YYEEEE. V was clipped by 2 bases and J by 6 bases, with 21 bases between them. The CDR3 loop reads CASSFGGVGRRSQPQHF. DNA for the CDR3: TGTGCCAGCAGCTTCGGGGGGGTAGGCCGGAGGAGTCAGCCCCAGCATTTT.

This clone showed up just a few times. V usage is TRBV7-2 and J usage is TRBJ1-2; D is unclear. In germline, CDR1 is SGHTA, CDR2 FQGNSA. The ends were cut back, 2 bases at V and 8 bases at J, with 18 bases in the middle. The CDR3 totals 15 residues. The CDR3: CASSLRVPGEEGYTF. In DNA, the CDR3 is TGTGCCAGCAGCTTAAGGGTCCCGGGAGAAGAGGGCTACACCTTC.

This clone was seen once. The chain has TRBV5-1 and TRBJ1-5; D ambiguous. The CDR3 consists of 16 residues. Germline lookup yields CDR1 SGHRS and CDR2 YFSETQ. Trimming took off 2 bases at V and 2 bases at J, with 14 bases between the two ends. The CDR3 DNA reads as TGCGCCAGCAGCTTAAGTGGGCCCCCGGGCAATCAGCCCCAGCATTTT. Protein sequence: CASSLSGPPGNQPQHF.

The chain couples TRBV10-2 to TRBJ2-3, with 8 bases lining up with TRBD2. Germline CDR1 is WSHSY and CDR2 is SAAADI. The V and J ends lost 2 bases and 5 bases, in that order; junction bases with no gene match: 3. CDR3 length: 14 residues. CDR3 sequence reads: CASSERLAGDTQYF. As DNA, the CDR3 is TGCGCCAGCAGTGAGAGGCTAGCGGGAGATACGCAGTATTTT.

The genes are TRBV29-1 and TRBJ2-7, with D uncertain. Germline V CDR1 and CDR2: SQVTM, ANQGSEA. V was clipped by 6 bases and J by 3 bases, with 9 bases between them. The CDR3 covers 11 residues. As DNA, the CDR3 is TGCAGCGTCGTTCAGAACTACGAGCAGTACGTC. This codes for CSVVQNYEQYV.

This rearrangement joins TRBV15 to TRBJ1-2, with TRBD1 matching 7 bases. Germline V gene sequence: CDR1 LNHNV, CDR2 YYDKDF (reference sequence). This CDR3 is 15 amino acids long. Trimming took 5 bases from V and 5 from J; bases not matched to a gene: 11. The CDR3 loop reads CATSYADREVYGYTF. The CDR3, as DNA: TGTGCCACCAGCTATGCAGACAGGGAAGTGTATGGCTACACCTTC.

The rearrangement uses TRBV21-1 and TRBJ1-1. TRBV21-1 is shown as a pseudogene. This CDR3 region has 12 residues. CDR3 loop: CASSKLLSEAFF. CDR3 bases: TGTGCCAGCAGCAAATTGCTGAGTGAAGCTTTCTTT.

The chain is built from TRBV7-7 and TRBJ2-3; the D gene is possibly TRBD2 (6 bases). Germline V gene data show CDR1 as SSHAT and CDR2 as FNYEAQ (reference sequence). V was clipped by 5 bases and J by 6 bases, with 15 bases between them. This CDR3 spans 14 amino acids. The CDR3 sequence is CASSQGAGGDTQYF. The CDR3 DNA is TGTGCCAGCAGCCAGGGAGCTGGAGGGGATACGCAGTATTTT.

V is TRBV24-1 and J is TRBJ2-3; D is perhaps TRBD2 (6 bases). CDR1 and CDR2 from the germline V gene are KGHDR and SFDVKD. The CDR3 totals 13 residues. V lost 9 bases, J lost 2 bases, and 11 bases lay in between. CDR3 sequence reads: CATGTFATDTQYF. CDR3 DNA: TGTGCCACCGGGACTTTTGCCACAGATACGCAGTATTTT.